This T cell receptor (beta chain) was recovered during a study of T-cell memory formation after mild COVID-19. Study summary: The TCR clusters were mostly specific to one donor. Findings and caveats of the study: Pre-infection memory carried some responding clones, suggesting that cross-reactive memory joined. Contracting CD8+ clones were enriched in EMRA, CD4+ mainly in CM and EM. Contracting clones from day 15 to 85 had balanced CD4/CD8; later expanders favoured CD4+.

This CDR3 is built from 14 residues. The ends were cut back, 3 bases at V and 5 bases at J, with 13 bases in the middle. Germline CDR1 is KGHSH and CDR2 is LQKENI. TCRdb redid the calling of the 5' RACE reads with MiXCR, one entry per CDR3 protein. This table has fewer than 350,000 distinct CDR3 sequences, 14% appearing once. This clonotype has a handful of counts. No antigen is known for it. The material sequenced was PBMCs or a T cell subset sorted from them (not recorded which). The sequence was obtained from a man aged 18 to 30 who had mild COVID-19 (a few samples of this study predate the infection). Cell type and time point are not known. The V gene is TRBV18, the J gene TRBJ1-1; D not certain. For the CDR3, the DNA is TGTGCCAGCTCACCGACTGCAGGAGAAACTGAAGCTTTCTTT. It specifies CASSPTAGETEAFF.